Shown below are 12 T cell receptor beta chains from a single sample sequenced in a study of tumor and adjacent non-tumor tissue in lung cancer. A modified ARM-PCR protocol with three rounds of nested PCR amplified TCRbeta. One entry per CDR3 protein, called by TCRdb with MiXCR from the multiplex PCR reads. The data show over 85,000 distinct CDR3 sequences, 84% seen once. This sample's RNA came from whole unsorted tissue. The sequencing sample was made of lung tumor tissue. The receptors were sampled from a man in his 70s with non-small cell lung cancer.

This clonotype was recorded at least ten times. The J gene is TRBJ2-3, the V gene TRBV29-1; 11 bases line up with TRBD2. Germline CDR1 SQVTM, CDR2 ANQGSEA. J gave up 0 bases and V 1 base, and 9 bases lay outside the gene matches. The CDR3 totals 18 residues. CDR3 sequence (DNA): TGCAGCGTTGAAGGAACTAGCGGGGGCCCTTCTAGCACAGATACGCAGTATTTT. Translating gives CSVEGTSGGPSSTDTQYF.

On this clonotype: A junction end diverges from the germline sequence, so it may reflect a read error. This chain links TRBV29-1 with TRBJ1-1; D is perhaps TRBD1 (5 bases). CDR1 and CDR2 (germline): SQVTM, ANQGSEA. The CDR3 totals 12 residues. In nucleotides, the CDR3 is TGCAGCGTTGATGCCCAGGGCACTGATGCTTTCTTT. Protein product: CSVDAQGTDAFF.

As to this clonotype: The junction departs from germline at one end; a sequencing error may be responsible. V is TRBV11-2 and J is TRBJ2-3, with 8 bases that match TRBD1. This CDR3 spans 16 amino acids. From germline, CDR1 is SGHAT and CDR2 FQNNGV. CDR3 in DNA: TGTACCAGCAGCTTCAGGGGGCTAGCAATAACAGATACGCAGTATTTT. It specifies CTSSFRGLAITDTQYF.

In regard to this clonotype: At one of its ends the junction is not consistent with the germline gene, which may arise from a read error. V gene TRBV28 combines with J gene TRBJ2-2; D gene unclear. The germline CDR1 and CDR2 sequences are MDHEN and SYDVKM. The CDR3 has 15 amino acids. The CDR3 loop reads CASSLLQSYTGELFF. CDR3 coding DNA: TGCGCCAGCAGTTTATTACAGAGCTACACCGGGGAGCTGTTTTTT.

Notes on this clonotype: A junction boundary mismatches the germline segment, possibly from a read error. The V gene is TRBV28, the J gene TRBJ1-2; D may be TRBD1 (6 bases). Germline CDR1 is MDHEN and CDR2 is SYDVKM. There are 14 residues in the CDR3. CDR3 amino acids: CVSAWGGHNYGYTF. In DNA form, the CDR3 reads TGCGTCAGCGCCTGGGGGGGGCATAACTATGGCTACACCTTC.

This clonotype was seen more than once but under ten times. A much larger clone lies a single base off, so this may be a read error. The V and J genes are TRBV12-3 or TRBV12-4 and TRBJ1-2, with 7 bases fitting TRBD1. With 2 bases clipped from V and 6 bases from J, the junction kept 12 bases outside the gene matches. The CDR3 spans 16 residues. CDR3 bases: TGTGCCAGCAGTTTACCCCGGGACAGCCCTGTGCATGGCTACACCTTC. Residues: CASSLPRDSPVHGYTF.

Remarks on this clonotype: Compared with germline, one end of the junction differs, possibly owing to a read error. The chain couples TRBV28 to TRBJ1-2; possibly TRBD1 for D (6 bases). CDR1 MDHEN and CDR2 SYDVKM come from the germline V gene. The CDR3 has 13 residues. As DNA, the CDR3 is TGTGCCACCAGCCTAGGACAGACTTATGGCTACACTTTC. It yields the protein CATSLGQTYGYTF.

Regarding this clonotype: The junction departs from germline at one end; a sequencing error may be responsible. This rearrangement joins TRBV6-2 or TRBV6-3 to TRBJ2-1; 9 bases are a match to TRBD2. Germline V lookup: CDR1 MNHEY, CDR2 SVGEGT. The CDR3 covers 18 residues. CDR3: CARSYGIGLALSYNEQFF. CDR3 coding DNA: TGTGCCAGAAGTTACGGTATAGGACTAGCGTTATCCTACAATGAGCAGTTCTTC.

A remark on this clonotype: Because it lacks the conserved phenylalanine or tryptophan at the end, this CDR3 is likely a read error. V gene TRBV20-1 combines with J gene TRBJ2-2; D possibly corresponds to TRBD2 (5 bases). This CDR3 spans 15 amino acids. Germline CDR1 reads DFQATT; CDR2 reads SNEGSKA (reference sequence). The V end lost 5 bases, the J end lost 4 bases, and 17 bases lay between the germline ends. CDR3 residues: CSAPHEGRVTGELFI. The CDR3 DNA reads TGCAGTGCTCCCCATGAAGGGCGGGTCACCGGGGAGCTGTTTATT.

This clonotype showed up just once. Written as DNA, the CDR3 is TGCGCCAGCAGCCTGGATAGTCGCACAGATACGCAGTATTTT. Residues: CASSLDSRTDTQYF. This chain uses TRBV10-1 with TRBJ2-3; D remains ambiguous. Deletions cut 6 bases from V and 1 base from J, with 11 bases between. The CDR3 contains 14 residues. Germline assignment: CDR1 WNHNN and CDR2 SYGVQD (reference sequence).

Comment on this clonotype: A much larger clone sits a single nucleotide away, making a read error possible. This sequence joins TRBV5-1 and TRBJ2-1; D not certain. Germline CDR1 reads SGHRS; CDR2 reads YFSETQ. The length of the CDR3 is 14 residues. Trimming took 3 bases from V and 8 from J, leaving 15 bases between them. The CDR3 is CASSSSALHDEQFF. Written as DNA, the CDR3 is TGCGCCAGCAGCTCAAGCGCCTTACACGATGAGCAGTTCTTC.

In the case of this clonotype: An end of the junction differs from the germline gene, which may be a read error. The chain uses TRBV4-2 and TRBJ1-1, with a tentative D call TRBD1 (5 bases). CDR3 size: 15 residues. The germline CDR1 and CDR2 sequences are LGHNA and YNFKEQ. CDR3 amino acids: CASSPVTGAGTEAYF. The CDR3 DNA follows: TGTGCCAGCAGCCCCGTGACTGGGGCAGGCACTGAAGCTTACTTT.